This T cell receptor beta chain emerged from a study of blood T cell repertoires in COVID-19. All enrollees were roughly 18 to 100 years old and from about 25 US areas. With V trimmed by 4 bases and J by 4 bases, 4 bases remained unmatched. The CDR3 contains 14 residues. Germline loops: CDR1 MDHEN, CDR2 SYDVKM. TCRdb's copy holds only in-frame clones and misses some; the assay was immunoSEQ multiplex PCR. The table records fewer than 400,000 clones, approximately 90% of them present only once. The chain employs TRBV28 and TRBJ2-1; 7 positions agree with TRBD2. The sequence came from a young woman who had recovered from COVID-19. Sequencing used PBMCs or T cells enriched from blood (not recorded which). DNA of the CDR3: TGTGCCAGCAGTTCCTATAGCGGGTACAATGAGCAGTTCTTC. This gives the protein CASSSYSGYNEQFF. Filled out from reference TRBV28 and TRBJ2-1, the complete variable domain reads DVKVTQSSRYLVKRTGEKVFLECVQDMDHENMFWYRQDPGLGLRLIYFSYDVKMKEKGDIPEGYSVSREKKERFSLILESASTNQTSMYLCASSSYSGYNEQFFGPGTRLTVL.